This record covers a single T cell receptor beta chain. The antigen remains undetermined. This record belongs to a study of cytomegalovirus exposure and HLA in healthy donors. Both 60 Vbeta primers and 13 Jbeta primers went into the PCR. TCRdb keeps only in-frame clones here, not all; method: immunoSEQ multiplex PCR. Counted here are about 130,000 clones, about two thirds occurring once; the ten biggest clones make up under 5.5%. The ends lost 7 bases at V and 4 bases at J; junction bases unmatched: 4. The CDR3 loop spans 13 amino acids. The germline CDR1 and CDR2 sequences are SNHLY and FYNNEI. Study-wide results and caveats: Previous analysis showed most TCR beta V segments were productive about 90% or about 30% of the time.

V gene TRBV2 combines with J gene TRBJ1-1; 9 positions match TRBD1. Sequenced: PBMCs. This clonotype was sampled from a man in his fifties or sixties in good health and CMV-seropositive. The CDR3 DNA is TGTGCCAGCAAGAAGACAGGGGGCACTGAAGCTTTCTTT. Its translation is CASKKTGGTEAFF.